These 30 T cell receptor beta chains were all obtained from the same sample, sequenced in a study of cytomegalovirus exposure and HLA in healthy donors. The PCR used 60 Vbeta and 13 Jbeta primers. Libraries were prepared by immunoSEQ multiplex PCR; TCRdb keeps only in-frame clonotypes and omits some of them. This sample has about 120,000 clones; around three quarters occur once, and the top ten carry 3.5% to 4.5%. Input material: PBMCs. The receptors were sampled from a man under 40 in good health and CMV-seropositive.

This CDR3 reads CASSSPRQYNSPLHF. The CDR3 DNA sequence: TGTGCCAGCAGCTCCCCGAGACAGTATAATTCACCCCTCCACTTT. The rearrangement uses TRBV13 and TRBJ1-6; D may be TRBD1 (5 bases). V was clipped by 4 bases and J by 4 bases, with 11 bases between them. Germline CDR1 is PRHDT and CDR2 is FYEKMQ (reference sequence). The CDR3 is 15 residues long.

The gene calls are TRBV7-8 and TRBJ2-2, with TRBD1 identical over 12 bases. The CDR3 has 15 amino acids. Per the germline V gene, CDR1 is SGHVS and CDR2 is FQNEAQ. The J segment lost 7 bases and the V segment lost 5 bases, leaving 5 bases of the junction unmatched. CDR3 sequence reads: CASSAGQGAVGELFF. For the CDR3, the DNA is TGTGCCAGCAGCGCGGGACAGGGGGCCGTCGGGGAGCTGTTTTTT.

The chain carries TRBV6-1 and TRBJ1-2; D may be TRBD1 (6 bases). Trimming cost V 7 bases and J 3 bases, with 18 bases left between them. The germline gives CDR1 MNHNS, CDR2 SASEGT. The CDR3 length is 15 residues. The CDR3 DNA is TGTGCCAGCACCCCCGCCGGGACAATAGACTATGGCTACACCTTC. The encoded protein is CASTPAGTIDYGYTF.

The chain uses TRBV7-8 and TRBJ1-2, with 7 bases fitting TRBD1. CDR3 length: 14 residues. Germline V gene sequence: CDR1 SGHVS, CDR2 FQNEAQ. The junction had 7 bases not matched to a gene; V was cut back by 1 base and J by 8 bases. CDR3 sequence: CASSLGPGGRGYTF. The CDR3 nucleotides read TGTGCCAGCAGCTTAGGTCCAGGGGGAAGGGGCTACACCTTC.

This clone was observed once. CDR3 in DNA: TGTGCCAGCAGTCCTACTAGCGGGGGGGGCTTTAGGCAGTTCTTC. Translated: CASSPTSGGGFRQFF. The J gene is TRBJ2-1, the V gene TRBV2; 13 nucleotides match TRBD2. The V and J ends lost 5 bases and 12 bases, in that order; junction bases with no gene match: 10. The CDR3 length is 15 residues. Germline V gene sequence: CDR1 SNHLY, CDR2 FYNNEI.

This clone appeared a few times. This chain uses TRBV28 with TRBJ1-5; perhaps TRBD1 as D (6 bases). Trimming removed 4 bases at V and 2 bases at J, with 12 bases between. Germline lookup yields CDR1 MDHEN and CDR2 SYDVKM. There are 15 residues in the CDR3. As DNA, the CDR3 is TGTGCCAGCAGTTCTTCTCAGGGGCGCAATCAGCCCCAGCATTTT. Translating it yields CASSSSQGRNQPQHF.

This clone was detected a few times. V usage is TRBV27 and J usage is TRBJ1-2; 10 nucleotides align to TRBD1. The CDR3 is 14 amino acids. The V gene's germline CDR1 is MNHEY and CDR2 SMNVEV (reference sequence). V shed 6 bases and J 7 bases; nucleotides not matched to a gene: 8. CDR3 coding DNA: TGTGCCAGCAGCTCGACAGGGGGCGCCGGTGGCTACACCTTC. It yields the protein CASSSTGGAGGYTF.

This clone was seen only a few times. J is TRBJ2-1 and V is TRBV7-9; 10 bases fit TRBD2. V trimming: 2 bases; J trimming: 4 bases; junction bases outside the gene matches: 2. This CDR3 has 15 amino acids. From germline, CDR1 is SEHNR and CDR2 FQNEAQ (reference sequence). CDR3 bases: TGTGCCAGCAGCTTACTAGCGGGAGAATACAATGAGCAGTTCTTC. Residues: CASSLLAGEYNEQFF.

Remarks on this clone: The germline gene is not matched at one end of the junction; a read error may be the cause. The chain links TRBV11-2 to TRBJ2-4; 11 nucleotides match TRBD1. CDR1 SGHAT and CDR2 FQNNGV come from the germline V gene. The CDR3 length is 14 residues. This CDR3 is CASSLGDRGNSQYF. The CDR3, as DNA: TGTGCCAGCAGCTTAGGGGACAGGGGGAACAGTCAGTACTTC.

This clone came up once. The chain employs TRBV18 and TRBJ2-7; D not certain. CDR1 KGHSH and CDR2 LQKENI come from the germline V gene. The CDR3 runs 14 residues. The V end lost 6 bases, the J end lost 5 bases, and 17 bases lay between the germline ends. CDR3 sequence reads: CASSVRSSGDEQYF. DNA of the CDR3: TGTGCCAGCTCCGTAAGGTCGTCAGGCGACGAGCAGTACTTC.

J is TRBJ2-5 and V is TRBV5-1; 12 bases align to TRBD2. V lost 4 bases to trimming and J lost 11 bases; unmatched junction nucleotides: 12. This CDR3 has 15 amino acids. Germline CDR1 reads SGHRS; CDR2 reads YFSETQ. DNA of the CDR3: TGCGCCAGCAGCCCTCTAGCGGGAGGGTCTGGAGAGCAGTACTTC. Amino acid sequence: CASSPLAGGSGEQYF.

This clone was observed a few times. The gene calls are TRBV5-5 and TRBJ2-2; no firm D call. This CDR3 has 11 amino acids. Trimming removed 2 bases at V and 7 bases at J, with 3 bases between. Germline V gene sequence: CDR1 SGHKS, CDR2 YYEKEE (reference sequence). The CDR3 nucleotides are TGTGCCAGCAGCTTCATCGGGGAGCTGTTTTTT. This gives the protein CASSFIGELFF. Combining the CDR3 with reference TRBV5-5 and TRBJ2-2 gives the whole variable domain DAGVTQSPTHLIKTRGQQVTLRCSPISGHKSVSWYQQVLGQGPQFIFQYYEKEERGRGNFPDRFSARQFPNYSSELNVNALLLGDSALYLCASSFIGELFFGEGSRLTVL.

The chain recombines TRBV7-6 with TRBJ2-1; the match to TRBD1 covers 8 bases. Germline V gene sequence: CDR1 SGHVS, CDR2 FNYEAQ. V dropped 5 bases and J dropped 4; count of bases not matched to a gene: 13. CDR3 length equals 17 residues. CDR3 nucleotide sequence: TGTGCCAGCAGCGATCAGGGGGCGGCCAACTTATACAATGAGCAGTTCTTC. It specifies CASSDQGAANLYNEQFF.

This chain joins TRBV10-3 and TRBJ1-1; D may be TRBD1 (5 bases). The CDR3 totals 15 residues. V shed 0 bases and J shed 5 bases, with 13 bases lying between them. Germline-derived CDR1 and CDR2 are ENHRY and SYGVKD. The CDR3 region is CAISESRGVITEAFF. In DNA form, the CDR3 reads TGTGCCATCAGTGAGTCTCGGGGGGTGATAACTGAAGCTTTCTTT.

The chain carries TRBV5-1 and TRBJ2-7, with 8 bases matching TRBD1. Unmatched junction bases numbered 16, after V lost 4 bases and J lost 7 bases. This CDR3 has 16 residues. Germline V gene lookup returns CDR1 SGHRS and CDR2 YFSETQ. The CDR3 nucleotides are TGCGCCAGCAGCCCTCAACCCACCCAGGGGGCCATAGAGCAGTACTTC. Encoded protein: CASSPQPTQGAIEQYF.

The chain employs TRBV7-9 and TRBJ1-3; unclear D gene. Trimming took 5 bases from V and 0 from J, leaving 8 bases between them. This CDR3 region has 14 residues. Germline V CDR1 and CDR2: SEHNR, FQNEAQ (reference sequence). The CDR3 reads CASSSGISGNTIYF. CDR3 nucleotides: TGTGCCAGCAGCAGCGGGATCTCTGGAAACACCATATATTTT.

Written as DNA, the CDR3 is TGTGCCAACCCGCGCCCCGCTAATGAAAAACTGTTTTTT. It translates to CANPRPANEKLFF. The V call is TRBV7-9, the J call TRBJ1-4; D not certain. The V and J ends lost 10 bases and 3 bases respectively, with 12 bases between them. This CDR3 comprises 13 residues. Per the germline V gene, CDR1 is SEHNR and CDR2 is FQNEAQ (reference sequence).

The chain joins TRBV7-2 to TRBJ2-2; a possible D gene is TRBD2 (5 bases). This CDR3 has 11 amino acids. Trimming pared 8 bases from V and 9 bases from J, leaving 10 bases between. Germline CDR1 SGHTA, CDR2 FQGNSA. The CDR3 bases are TGTGCCAGCGGAGGTTCCCGGGAGCTGTTTTTT. Its translation: CASGGSRELFF. Looking up the rest from reference TRBV7-2 and TRBJ2-2 gives the full variable domain: GAGVSQSPSNKVTEKGKDVELRCDPISGHTALYWYRQSLGQGLEFLIYFQGNSAPDKSGLPSDRFSAERTGGSVSTLTIQRTQQEDSAVYLCASGGSRELFFGEGSRLTVL.

The V and J genes are TRBV11-2 and TRBJ2-7, with TRBD1 matching 9 bases. The germline CDR1 and CDR2 sequences are SGHAT and FQNNGV. There are 14 residues in the CDR3. With V trimmed by 3 bases and J by 3 bases, 3 bases remained unmatched. This CDR3 reads CASSFLTGGYEQYF. The CDR3 DNA sequence: TGTGCCAGCAGCTTCCTGACAGGGGGCTACGAGCAGTACTTC.

This chain links TRBV27 with TRBJ2-3; TRBD2 matches 9 bases. The V gene's germline CDR1 is MNHEY and CDR2 SMNVEV (reference sequence). The CDR3 is 14 residues long. The trim removed 5 bases at V and 8 bases at J, leaving 8 bases unmatched. CDR3 sequence: CASSSGRLGVTQYF. The CDR3, as DNA: TGTGCCAGCAGTAGCGGGAGGCTTGGAGTTACGCAGTATTTT.

The genes are TRBV10-3 and TRBJ2-3, with 7 bases identical to TRBD2. The CDR3 contains 14 residues. The germline CDR1 and CDR2 sequences are ENHRY and SYGVKD. V was pared by 2 bases and J by 6 bases, with 5 bases of the junction left unmatched. As DNA, the CDR3 is TGTGCCATCAGTGAGAGCGGGGCGGCGGATACGCAGTATTTT. It encodes CAISESGAADTQYF.

The V gene is TRBV29-1, the J gene TRBJ2-3; D call uncertain. The V gene lost 3 bases and the J gene lost 0 bases, with 7 bases spanning the gap. The CDR3 is made up of 13 amino acids. Germline CDR1 reads SQVTM; CDR2 reads ANQGSEA. CDR3 bases: TGCAGCGTTGACCTATTAAGCACAGATACGCAGTATTTT. Its translation: CSVDLLSTDTQYF.

The chain carries TRBV28 and TRBJ1-2, with 8 bases that match TRBD1. Germline V gene sequence: CDR1 MDHEN, CDR2 SYDVKM. After removal of 3 bases from V and 7 bases from J, the junction contained 4 bases not matched to a gene. There are 13 residues in the CDR3. CDR3 in DNA: TGTGCCAGCAGTTTCCTACAGGGGGGTGGCTACACCTTC. Its protein product is CASSFLQGGGYTF.

This chain's CDR3 is CASSVRTF. In DNA form, the CDR3 reads TGTGCCAGCAGTGTCCGCACCTTC. The chain joins TRBV2 to TRBJ1-2; no definite D call. Trimming stripped 4 bases from V and 13 bases from J, with 4 bases between. Germline CDR1 is SNHLY and CDR2 is FYNNEI. This CDR3 region has 8 residues.

V is TRBV6-1 and J is TRBJ1-6; weak D call: TRBD1 (6 bases). This CDR3 has 15 amino acids. With 2 bases removed from V and 9 bases from J, the gap between germline ends came to 14 bases. CDR1 is MNHNS and CDR2 is SASEGT in the germline V gene. CDR3 in amino acids: CASSETGMGLSPLHF. The DNA for the CDR3 is TGTGCCAGCAGTGAAACAGGGATGGGGCTTTCACCCCTCCACTTT.

A remark on this clone: The junction departs from the called germline gene at one end, perhaps through a read error. The chain recombines TRBV9 with TRBJ2-7, with D possibly being TRBD1 (6 bases). In germline, CDR1 is SGDLS, CDR2 YYNGEE. This CDR3 region has 14 residues. This chain's CDR3 is CASSPGDGKYGQYF. CDR3 sequence (DNA): TGTGCCAGCAGCCCAGGGGACGGGAAATACGGGCAGTACTTC.

This chain connects TRBV5-1 to TRBJ2-5; no clear D. The V end lost 1 base, the J end lost 4 bases, and 14 bases lay between the germline ends. The CDR3 is made up of 15 amino acids. The germline gives CDR1 SGHRS, CDR2 YFSETQ. The CDR3 here is CASSLYGGYRETQYF. The CDR3 region has the DNA TGCGCCAGCAGCTTGTACGGCGGCTACCGAGAGACCCAGTACTTC.

This chain uses TRBV7-8 with TRBJ1-1, with a possible D match to TRBD1 (6 bases). Trimming stripped 4 bases from V and 2 bases from J, with 20 bases between. From germline, CDR1 is SGHVS and CDR2 FQNEAQ. The CDR3 is 17 amino acids. The CDR3 nucleotides read TGTGCCAGCAGCTCCGGGACACACGGGCTTACCAACACTGAAGCTTTCTTT. This translates into CASSSGTHGLTNTEAFF.

V and J are TRBV7-6 and TRBJ2-5, with a weak D call TRBD2 (7 bases). Germline CDR1 and CDR2: SGHVS and FNYEAQ. Trimming removed 1 base at V and 0 bases at J, with 15 bases between. The CDR3 length is 17 residues. CDR3 sequence (DNA): TGTGCCAGCAGCTTAGGTAGGGAGGGGGAGGACCAAGAGACCCAGTACTTC. This translates into CASSLGREGEDQETQYF.

In this sample, this clone turned up a few times. The chain combines TRBV9 with TRBJ2-1; D is perhaps TRBD2 (5 bases). Germline-derived CDR1 and CDR2 are SGDLS and YYNGEE. This CDR3 is 17 amino acids long. The V end was cut by 0 bases, the J end by 6 bases, with 19 bases between. CDR3 loop: CASSVADAGSGINEQFF. DNA for the CDR3: TGTGCCAGCAGCGTAGCCGATGCTGGGAGCGGAATCAATGAGCAGTTCTTC. Full variable domain (rest looked up from reference TRBV9 and TRBJ2-1): DSGVTQTPKHLITATGQRVTLRCSPRSGDLSVYWYQQSLDQGLQFLIQYYNGEERAKGNILERFSAQQFPDLHSELNLSSLELGDSALYFCASSVADAGSGINEQFFGPGTRLTVL.